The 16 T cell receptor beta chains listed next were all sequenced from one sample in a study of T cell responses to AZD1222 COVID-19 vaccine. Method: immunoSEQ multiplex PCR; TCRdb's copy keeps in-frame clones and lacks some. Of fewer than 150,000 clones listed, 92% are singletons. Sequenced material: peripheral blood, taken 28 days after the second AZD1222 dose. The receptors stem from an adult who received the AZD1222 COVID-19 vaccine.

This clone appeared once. The CDR3 spells CASSSDVTGELFF. CDR3 nucleotides: TGTGCCAGCAGTTCGGACGTCACCGGGGAGCTGTTTTTT. V usage is TRBV28 and J usage is TRBJ2-2; D is ambiguous. Trimming shortened V by 4 bases and J by 4 bases, and 7 bases separated the two germline ends. The CDR3 is 13 amino acids. Germline lookup yields CDR1 MDHEN and CDR2 SYDVKM. The variable domain in full, completed from reference TRBV28 and TRBJ2-2, reads DVKVTQSSRYLVKRTGEKVFLECVQDMDHENMFWYRQDPGLGLRLIYFSYDVKMKEKGDIPEGYSVSREKKERFSLILESASTNQTSMYLCASSSDVTGELFFGEGSRLTVL.

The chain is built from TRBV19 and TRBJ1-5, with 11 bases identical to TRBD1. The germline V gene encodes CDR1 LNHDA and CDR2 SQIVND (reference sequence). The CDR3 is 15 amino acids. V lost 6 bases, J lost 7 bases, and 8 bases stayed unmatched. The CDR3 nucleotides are TGTGCCAGTAGCCCATGGGGACAGGGGGGACAGCCCCAGCATTTT. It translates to CASSPWGQGGQPQHF.

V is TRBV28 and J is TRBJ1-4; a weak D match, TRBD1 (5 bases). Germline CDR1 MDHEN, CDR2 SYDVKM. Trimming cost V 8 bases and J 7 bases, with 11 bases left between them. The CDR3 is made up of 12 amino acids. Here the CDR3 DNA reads TGTGCCAGCGGGCAGGGTGGTGAAAAACTGTTTTTT. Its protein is CASGQGGEKLFF.

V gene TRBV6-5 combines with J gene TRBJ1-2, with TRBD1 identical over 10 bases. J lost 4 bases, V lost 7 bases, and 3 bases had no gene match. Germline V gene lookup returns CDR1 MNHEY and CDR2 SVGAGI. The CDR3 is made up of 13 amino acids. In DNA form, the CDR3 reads TGTGCCAGCACGGGACAGGGGTTCTATGGCTACACCTTC. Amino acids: CASTGQGFYGYTF.

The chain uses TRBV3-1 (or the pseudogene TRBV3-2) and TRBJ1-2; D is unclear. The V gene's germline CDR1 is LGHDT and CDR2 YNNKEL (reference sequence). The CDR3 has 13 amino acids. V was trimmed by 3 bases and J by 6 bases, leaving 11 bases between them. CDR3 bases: TGTGCCAGCAGCCACCTTGCCTCCGATGGCTACACCTTC. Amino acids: CASSHLASDGYTF.

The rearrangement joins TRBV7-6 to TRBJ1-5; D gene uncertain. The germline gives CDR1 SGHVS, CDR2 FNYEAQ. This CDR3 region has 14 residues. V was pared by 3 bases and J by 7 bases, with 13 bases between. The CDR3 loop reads CASSFGQVGQPQHF. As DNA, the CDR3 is TGTGCCAGCAGCTTCGGCCAAGTAGGCCAGCCCCAGCATTTT.

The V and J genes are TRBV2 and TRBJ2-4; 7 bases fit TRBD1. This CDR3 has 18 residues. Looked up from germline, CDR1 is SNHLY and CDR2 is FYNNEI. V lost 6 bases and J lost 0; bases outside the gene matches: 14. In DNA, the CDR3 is TGTGCCAGCAGAACCGGGACAGATTTTCCCTTAGCCAAAAACATTCAGTACTTC. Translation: CASRTGTDFPLAKNIQYF.

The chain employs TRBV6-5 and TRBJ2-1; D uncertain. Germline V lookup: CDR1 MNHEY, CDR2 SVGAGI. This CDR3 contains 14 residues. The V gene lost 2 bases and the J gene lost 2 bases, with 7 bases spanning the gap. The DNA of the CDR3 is TGTGCCAGCAGTTACGGTGGGCCCTACAATGAGCAGTTCTTC. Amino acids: CASSYGGPYNEQFF.

DNA for the CDR3: TGTGCCAGCAGCTTAATAGGCTACGAGCAGTACTTC. Residues: CASSLIGYEQYF. The rearrangement links TRBV11-2 to TRBJ2-7; D gene unclear. CDR1 is SGHAT and CDR2 is FQNNGV in the germline V gene. Trimming removed 2 bases from V and 3 bases from J, with 5 bases in between. There are 12 residues in the CDR3.

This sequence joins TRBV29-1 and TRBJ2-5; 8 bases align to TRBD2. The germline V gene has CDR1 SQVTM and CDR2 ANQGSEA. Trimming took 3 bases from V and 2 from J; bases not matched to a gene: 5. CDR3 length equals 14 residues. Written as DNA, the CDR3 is TGCAGCGTTGACCCGGGACTAGGACAAGAGACCCAGTACTTC. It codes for CSVDPGLGQETQYF.

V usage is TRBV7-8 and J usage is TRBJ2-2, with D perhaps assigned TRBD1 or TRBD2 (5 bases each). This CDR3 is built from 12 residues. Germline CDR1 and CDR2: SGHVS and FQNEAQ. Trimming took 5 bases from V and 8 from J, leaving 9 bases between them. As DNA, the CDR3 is TGTGCCAGCAGCCTAGGGGAGGGGGAGCTGTTTTTT. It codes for CASSLGEGELFF.

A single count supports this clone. CDR3 bases: TGTGCCAGCAGCCAAGACAGGGGAAATCAGCCCCAGCATTTT. It encodes CASSQDRGNQPQHF. The chain links TRBV4-2 to TRBJ1-5; maybe TRBD1 (6 bases). V lost 0 bases and J lost 4, with 7 bases in between. This CDR3 has 14 amino acids. CDR1 and CDR2 (germline): LGHNA, YNFKEQ.

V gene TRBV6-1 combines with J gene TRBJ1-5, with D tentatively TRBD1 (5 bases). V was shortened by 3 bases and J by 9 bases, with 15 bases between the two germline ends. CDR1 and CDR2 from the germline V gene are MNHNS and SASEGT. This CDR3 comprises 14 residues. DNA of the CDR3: TGTGCCAGCAGTGACAGGATGGGGGGTCGGCCCCAGCATTTT. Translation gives CASSDRMGGRPQHF.

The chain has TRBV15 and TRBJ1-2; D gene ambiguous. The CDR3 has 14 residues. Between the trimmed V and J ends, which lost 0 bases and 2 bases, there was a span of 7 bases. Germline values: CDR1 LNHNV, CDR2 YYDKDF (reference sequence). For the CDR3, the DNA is TGTGCCACCAGCAGAGAGGGTGTGAACTATGGCTACACCTTC. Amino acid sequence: CATSREGVNYGYTF. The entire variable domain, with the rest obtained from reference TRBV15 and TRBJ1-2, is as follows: DAMVIQNPRYQVTQFGKPVTLSCSQTLNHNVMYWYQQKSSQAPKLLFHYYDKDFNNEADTPDNFQSRRPNTSFCFLDIRSPGLGDTAMYLCATSREGVNYGYTFGSGTRLTVV.

The DNA of the CDR3 is TGTGCCATCAGTGAGGGGGACAGGTCGTACTTC. Translation gives CAISEGDRSYF. The chain has TRBV10-3 and TRBJ2-7; 8 bases line up with TRBD1. V shed 2 bases, J shed 12 bases, and the junction held 3 bases outside the gene matches. Germline V gene sequence: CDR1 ENHRY, CDR2 SYGVKD. There are 11 residues in the CDR3.

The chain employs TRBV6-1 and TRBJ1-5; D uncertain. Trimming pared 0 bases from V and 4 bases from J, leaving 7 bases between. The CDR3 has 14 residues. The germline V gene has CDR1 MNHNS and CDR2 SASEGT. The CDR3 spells CASSEAQKNQPQHF. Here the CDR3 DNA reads TGTGCCAGCAGTGAAGCGCAGAAAAATCAGCCCCAGCATTTT.